The 21 T cell receptor beta chains below come from one sample, sequenced in a study of blood T cell repertoires in COVID-19. Libraries were prepared by immunoSEQ multiplex PCR; TCRdb keeps only in-frame clonotypes and omits some of them. The sample records about 240,000 clones, around 85% being singletons. Material for sequencing was peripheral blood. These receptors were obtained from a woman of 80 years or more with acute or convalescent COVID-19.

The CDR3 region has the DNA TGTGCCAGTGGGGGGACAGGGGCCAAAGGGCAGCCCCAGCATTTT. It specifies CASGGTGAKGQPQHF. This chain uses TRBV19 with TRBJ1-5; 10 nucleotides agree with TRBD1. This CDR3 region has 15 residues. V gave up 8 bases and J gave up 7 bases; unmatched junction bases: 11. Germline V gene lookup returns CDR1 LNHDA and CDR2 SQIVND (reference sequence).

The chain has TRBV19 and TRBJ2-3, with TRBD1 matching 10 bases. The ends lost 4 bases at V and 6 bases at J; junction bases unmatched: 7. The CDR3 covers 15 residues. Germline V gene data show CDR1 as LNHDA and CDR2 as SQIVND (reference sequence). The CDR3 coding sequence is TGTGCCAGTAGTACCGGGACAGGGGCTGGTGATACGCAGTATTTT. It is translated as CASSTGTGAGDTQYF.

This clone has only one observation. V usage is TRBV3-1 (or the pseudogene TRBV3-2) and J usage is TRBJ1-5; TRBD1 aligns across 8 bases. V lost 5 bases and J lost 4; bases outside the gene matches: 10. The CDR3 spans 16 residues. Per the germline V gene, CDR1 is LGHDT and CDR2 is YNNKEL (reference sequence). The CDR3 DNA reads as TGTGCCAGCAGCTACGGCGGACAGGGAGGGAATCAGCCCCAGCATTTT. As protein: CASSYGGQGGNQPQHF.

The chain joins TRBV10-2 to TRBJ2-5; D gene unclear. CDR1 and CDR2 (germline): WSHSY, SAAADI. CDR3 size: 13 residues. V gave up 0 bases and J gave up 2 bases, with 4 bases separating them. The CDR3 region has the DNA TGCGCCAGCAGTGAGTCTACTCAAGAGACCCAGTACTTC. Its protein product is CASSESTQETQYF.

The chain employs TRBV7-9 and TRBJ1-1; 10 bases are a match to TRBD1. CDR3 length: 15 residues. The V gene's germline CDR1 is SEHNR and CDR2 FQNEAQ (reference sequence). Trimming cost V 5 bases and J 1 base; bases outside gene matches: 4. This CDR3 is CASSPRQGANTEAFF. CDR3 coding DNA: TGTGCCAGCAGCCCCCGACAGGGGGCGAACACTGAAGCTTTCTTT. The full variable domain, with the rest looked up from reference TRBV7-9 and TRBJ1-1, is DTGVSQNPRHKITKRGQNVTFRCDPISEHNRLYWYRQTLGQGPEFLTYFQNEAQLEKSRLLSDRFSAERPKGSFSTLEIQRTEQGDSAMYLCASSPRQGANTEAFFGQGTRLTVV.

This rearrangement joins TRBV5-1 to TRBJ2-2; 9 positions agree with TRBD1. With V trimmed by 4 bases and J by 5 bases, 3 bases remained unmatched. The length of the CDR3 is 14 residues. CDR1 is SGHRS, CDR2 YFSETQ, per germline. CDR3 region: CASSIDRGTGELFF. The DNA of the CDR3 is TGCGCCAGCAGCATAGACAGGGGGACCGGGGAGCTGTTTTTT.

This clone was recorded once. V usage is TRBV5-1 and J usage is TRBJ2-2; D is perhaps TRBD2 (5 bases). In germline, CDR1 is SGHRS, CDR2 YFSETQ. The CDR3 loop spans 16 amino acids. Trimming removed 0 bases from V and 5 bases from J, with 14 bases in between. The CDR3 coding sequence is TGCGCCAGCAGCTTGGGCCAGTCTACGGGGACCGGGGAGCTGTTTTTT. Translated: CASSLGQSTGTGELFF.

This clone showed up just a few times. The chain has TRBV6-5 and TRBJ2-7; 9 bases are a match to TRBD1. The V gene end was trimmed by 6 bases and the J gene end by 6 bases; junction bases not matched to a gene: 9. Germline V lookup: CDR1 MNHEY, CDR2 SVGAGI. This CDR3 has 14 amino acids. The CDR3 is CASRGTGGPGEQYF. In nucleotides, the CDR3 is TGTGCCAGCAGAGGCACAGGGGGCCCAGGCGAGCAGTACTTC.

V usage is TRBV3-1 (or the pseudogene TRBV3-2) and J usage is TRBJ1-2; D not certain. Germline V gives CDR1 LGHDT, CDR2 YNNKEL (reference sequence). V was pared by 1 base and J by 4 bases, with 4 bases between. The length of the CDR3 is 12 residues. CDR3 sequence: CASSQAVYGYTF. CDR3 nucleotides: TGTGCCAGCAGCCAAGCTGTCTATGGCTACACCTTC.

The V call is TRBV6-5, the J call TRBJ2-1; the match to TRBD1 covers 9 bases. From germline, CDR1 is MNHEY and CDR2 SVGAGI. V lost 5 bases, J lost 6 bases, and 8 bases stayed unmatched. This CDR3 contains 15 residues. CDR3 nucleotides: TGTGCCAGCAGTCGCCGGACAGGGGCCGTCAATGAGCAGTTCTTC. Its protein product is CASSRRTGAVNEQFF.

This chain uses TRBV30 with TRBJ2-1; D unclear. CDR3 length equals 12 residues. Germline values: CDR1 GTSNPN, CDR2 SVGIG (reference sequence). V lost 2 bases and J 4 bases, leaving 6 bases between the germline ends. The CDR3 sequence: CAWSQNYNEQFF. Here the CDR3 DNA reads TGTGCCTGGAGTCAGAATTACAATGAGCAGTTCTTC.

A few counts support this clone. The genes are TRBV28 and TRBJ1-4; D unclear. V lost 2 bases and J lost 7, with 14 bases in between. The CDR3 contains 15 residues. Germline loops: CDR1 MDHEN, CDR2 SYDVKM. The CDR3 loop reads CASSLMSVQFEKLFF. For the CDR3, the DNA is TGTGCCAGCAGTTTAATGTCGGTCCAATTTGAAAAACTGTTTTTT. The full variable domain, its missing parts supplied by reference TRBV28 and TRBJ1-4, is DVKVTQSSRYLVKRTGEKVFLECVQDMDHENMFWYRQDPGLGLRLIYFSYDVKMKEKGDIPEGYSVSREKKERFSLILESASTNQTSMYLCASSLMSVQFEKLFFGSGTQLSVL.

The rearrangement links TRBV7-9 to TRBJ1-2; D may be TRBD1 (5 bases). CDR1 is SEHNR, CDR2 FQNEAQ, per germline (reference sequence). This CDR3 spans 14 amino acids. V lost 5 bases and J 8 bases, leaving 18 bases between the germline ends. The CDR3, as DNA: TGTGCCAGCAGCCACGAAGCCAGGGCACCGGGCTACACCTTC. Translation: CASSHEARAPGYTF.

The chain uses TRBV10-3 and TRBJ2-4, with D possibly matching TRBD1 (6 bases). The ends were cut back, 0 bases at V and 13 bases at J, with 13 bases in the middle. Germline V lookup: CDR1 ENHRY, CDR2 SYGVKD. The CDR3 is 13 residues long. CDR3: CAISESTGTLQYF. CDR3 sequence (DNA): TGTGCCATCAGTGAGTCGACTGGGACACTCCAGTACTTC.

The chain carries TRBV23-1 and TRBJ1-6, with 9 bases matching TRBD1. TRBV23-1 is annotated as an ORF whose role is uncertain. J gave up 8 bases and V 2 bases, and 7 bases lay outside the gene matches. The CDR3 has 16 residues. DNA for the CDR3: TGCGCCAGCAGTCAAACGGACAGGGGTTCTGATTCACCCCTCCACTTT. Protein product: CASSQTDRGSDSPLHF.

The chain uses TRBV5-1 and TRBJ1-1; 9 bases are shared with TRBD1. V lost 4 bases and J lost 4; bases outside the gene matches: 5. The germline gives CDR1 SGHRS, CDR2 YFSETQ. CDR3 length equals 14 residues. CDR3 protein: CASSPTGGGTEAFF. The CDR3, as DNA: TGCGCCAGCAGCCCGACAGGGGGAGGCACTGAAGCTTTCTTT. The entire variable domain, with the rest obtained from reference TRBV5-1 and TRBJ1-1, is as follows: KAGVTQTPRYLIKTRGQQVTLSCSPISGHRSVSWYQQTPGQGLQFLFEYFSETQRNKGNFPGRFSGRQFSNSRSEMNVSTLELGDSALYLCASSPTGGGTEAFFGQGTRLTVV.

This clone was observed a single time. V is TRBV5-4 and J is TRBJ2-3; possibly TRBD2 for D (6 bases). The CDR3 covers 17 residues. CDR1 is SGHNT and CDR2 is YYREEE in the germline V gene (reference sequence). Deletions cut 0 bases from V and 3 bases from J, with 17 bases between. CDR3 bases: TGTGCCAGCAGCTTGGAGTTTGCGGGGATGAGAACAGATACGCAGTATTTT. It translates to CASSLEFAGMRTDTQYF. Together with reference TRBV5-4 and TRBJ2-3, the CDR3 gives the full variable domain: ETGVTQSPTHLIKTRGQQVTLRCSSQSGHNTVSWYQQALGQGPQFIFQYYREEENGRGNFPPRFSGLQFPNYSSELNVNALELDDSALYLCASSLEFAGMRTDTQYFGPGTRLTVL.

V usage is TRBV5-1 and J usage is TRBJ2-3; weak D call: TRBD1 (5 bases). CDR3 length: 15 residues. V lost 4 bases, J lost 1 base, and 13 bases lay in between. Germline-derived CDR1 and CDR2 are SGHRS and YFSETQ. This CDR3 reads CASSGGQVGTDTQYF. CDR3 in DNA: TGCGCCAGCAGCGGCGGACAAGTAGGCACAGATACGCAGTATTTT.

V and J are TRBV7-2 and TRBJ1-2; the D gene is possibly TRBD1 (5 bases). Germline V gene lookup returns CDR1 SGHTA and CDR2 FQGNSA. V was pared by 0 bases and J by 7 bases, with 15 bases between. The CDR3 covers 15 residues. As DNA, the CDR3 is TGTGCCAGCAGCTTAGCCGGCCCACCGGGGGGTGGCTACACCTTC. It codes for CASSLAGPPGGGYTF.

The CDR3 sequence is CASSKAGLAGGTGELFF. DNA for the CDR3: TGTGCCAGCAGCAAAGCGGGACTAGCGGGGGGAACCGGGGAGCTGTTTTTT. The rearrangement uses TRBV4-2 and TRBJ2-2; 15 nucleotides match TRBD2. From germline, CDR1 is LGHNA and CDR2 YNFKEQ. J was trimmed by 5 bases and V by 5 bases; bases with no gene match: 6. This CDR3 contains 17 residues.

CDR3 protein: CASSVSGVDTQYF. CDR3 sequence (DNA): TGTGCCAGCAGCGTCTCCGGGGTGGATACGCAGTATTTT. The chain is built from TRBV5-4 and TRBJ2-3, with a weak D call TRBD2 (5 bases). This CDR3 comprises 13 residues. The V end was cut by 4 bases, the J end by 6 bases, with 12 bases between. Germline-derived CDR1 and CDR2 are SGHNT and YYREEE (reference sequence).